This T cell receptor (beta chain) was documented in a study of T cells in tuberculosis. For the study at large: IGRA-negative adolescents, IGRA-positive adolescents with latent tuberculosis and adults with active tuberculosis formed this South African cohort.

Time point here: new active TB diagnosis, blood taken before or within 7 days of starting treatment. Active tuberculosis patients were new diagnoses, HIV-seronegative, South African, and aged 18 years or older. Data came from immunoSEQ multiplex PCR; TCRdb stores just in-frame clones and leaves some out. The sample consists of thousands of clones, 95% to 98% of them appearing once. The CDR3 consists of 16 residues. V lost 2 bases to trimming and J lost 8 bases, with 21 bases between them. The germline V gene encodes CDR1 MNHNY and CDR2 SVGAGI (reference sequence). The chain recombines TRBV6-6 with TRBJ1-1, with unresolved D. The sequence came from an adult with tuberculosis. The specimen comprised PBMCs, sampled at tuberculosis diagnosis. The CDR3 region has the DNA TGTGCCAGCAGTTACCGACCCGTTAACAGCGGAGAGGAAGCTTTCTTT. This sequence encodes CASSYRPVNSGEEAFF.